This T cell receptor (beta chain) was documented in a study of cytomegalovirus exposure and HLA in healthy donors. Overall study findings and caveats: Later analysis placed DRB1 highest and HLA-C lowest in TCR association rates, which differed by HLA locus. In a later analysis, TCR beta V- and J-gene trimming showed a link to a missense DCLRE1C variant.

This CDR3 comprises 13 residues. Germline loops: CDR1 SGHNT, CDR2 YYREEE (reference sequence). Deletions cut 2 bases from V and 8 bases from J, with 13 bases between. As to this clone: Its target is unknown.

Donors were nominally healthy when sampled, though unrecorded immune exposures were likely. PCR employed 60 Vbeta and 13 Jbeta primers. This table comes from immunoSEQ multiplex PCR, and its TCRdb copy is limited to in-frame clones, with some not included. This sample has fewer than 250,000 clones, with about nine tenths found just once. The chain carries TRBV5-4 and TRBJ1-2; D might be TRBD1 (5 bases). The receptor comes from a boy younger than 10 in good health and CMV-seronegative. The sequencing input was PBMCs. Here the CDR3 reads CASSLQAREGYTF. As DNA, the CDR3 is TGTGCCAGCAGCTTACAGGCTCGGGAGGGCTACACCTTC.